This T cell receptor (beta chain) came from a study of blood T cell repertoires in COVID-19. Across the study: Sites across the United States, Italy and Spain contributed samples from acute and convalescent COVID-19.

The CDR3 is made up of 12 amino acids. CDR1 and CDR2 (germline): SGHNT, YENEEA. The V segment lost 3 bases and the J segment 9 bases; nucleotides outside the gene matches: 1. In the source study's methods: Counts of nucleated cells, estimated from reference gene primer amplification, were obtained. Sequencing was performed with immunoSEQ multiplex PCR; in TCRdb, only in-frame clones are kept and a portion is missing. For V, J and clone size, that table is used; D and trimming come from the DNA. Here the sample spans around 110,000 clones, over 80% being singletons. The sequencing sample was made of peripheral blood. The clonotype comes from a woman aged 25 to 45 with acute or convalescent COVID-19. The chain couples TRBV11-3 to TRBJ2-1; 8 bases fit TRBD2. The CDR3, as DNA: TGTGCCAGCAGCTTCGGGACTAGTGAGCAGTTCTTC. This sequence encodes CASSFGTSEQFF.